What follows describes a single T cell receptor beta chain. The target antigen is unknown. The data belong to a study of T-cell memory formation after mild COVID-19. Overall study context: Each donor largely had its own TCR clusters.

TCRdb redid the calling of the 5' RACE reads with MiXCR, one entry per CDR3 protein. Among 75,000 to 95,000 distinct CDR3 sequences listed, about 13% were seen once. Study findings and constraints: The finding that pre-infection memory included some responding clones suggested that cross-reactive memory joined. CD4+ contracting clones were mainly CM and EM; CD8+ ones, EMRA. Clones shrinking from day 15 to 85 showed even CD4/CD8 mixes; later expanders tilted CD4+.

The material sequenced was PBMCs or a T cell subset sorted from them (not recorded which). This clonotype was sampled from an adult woman who had mild COVID-19 (a few samples of this study predate the infection). Cell type and time point are not known.

CDR3 nucleotides: TGTGCCAGCAGGGGACACCATGCAACTAATGAAAAACTGTTTTTT. This codes for CASRGHHATNEKLFF. This chain joins TRBV12-3 or TRBV12-4 and TRBJ1-4, with D tentatively TRBD1 (6 bases). The CDR3 spans 15 residues. V lost 6 bases and J lost 0, with 11 bases in between.